This T cell receptor (beta chain) was captured in a study of cytomegalovirus exposure and HLA in healthy donors. Assay: immunoSEQ multiplex PCR; the TCRdb copy retains only in-frame clones and omits some. The sample lists 200,000 to 300,000 clones, roughly nine tenths occurring once. The CDR3 extends over 13 amino acids. The V gene's germline CDR1 is MNHNS and CDR2 SASEGT. Trimming took 6 bases from V and 8 from J; bases not matched to a gene: 8. Sequenced material: PBMCs. This sequence was found in a man aged 18 to 30 in good health and CMV-seropositive. This chain connects TRBV6-1 to TRBJ1-2; 8 positions match TRBD1. This CDR3 reads CASRMQGAEGYTF. DNA of the CDR3: TGTGCCAGCAGAATGCAGGGGGCAGAAGGCTACACCTTC.